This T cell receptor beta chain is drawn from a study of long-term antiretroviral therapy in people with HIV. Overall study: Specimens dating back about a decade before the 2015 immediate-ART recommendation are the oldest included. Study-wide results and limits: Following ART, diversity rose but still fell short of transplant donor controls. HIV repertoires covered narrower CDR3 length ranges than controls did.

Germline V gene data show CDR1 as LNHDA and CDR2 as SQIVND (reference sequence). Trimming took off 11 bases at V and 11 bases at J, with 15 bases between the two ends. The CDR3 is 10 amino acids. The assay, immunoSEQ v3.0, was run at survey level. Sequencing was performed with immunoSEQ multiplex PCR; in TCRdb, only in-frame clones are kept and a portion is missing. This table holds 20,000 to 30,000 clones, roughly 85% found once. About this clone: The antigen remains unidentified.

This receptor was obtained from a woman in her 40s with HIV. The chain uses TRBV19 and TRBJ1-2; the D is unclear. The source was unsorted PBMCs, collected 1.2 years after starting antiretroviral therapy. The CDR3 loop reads CAAYGIDYTF. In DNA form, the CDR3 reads TGTGCCGCGTACGGGATCGATTACACCTTC.